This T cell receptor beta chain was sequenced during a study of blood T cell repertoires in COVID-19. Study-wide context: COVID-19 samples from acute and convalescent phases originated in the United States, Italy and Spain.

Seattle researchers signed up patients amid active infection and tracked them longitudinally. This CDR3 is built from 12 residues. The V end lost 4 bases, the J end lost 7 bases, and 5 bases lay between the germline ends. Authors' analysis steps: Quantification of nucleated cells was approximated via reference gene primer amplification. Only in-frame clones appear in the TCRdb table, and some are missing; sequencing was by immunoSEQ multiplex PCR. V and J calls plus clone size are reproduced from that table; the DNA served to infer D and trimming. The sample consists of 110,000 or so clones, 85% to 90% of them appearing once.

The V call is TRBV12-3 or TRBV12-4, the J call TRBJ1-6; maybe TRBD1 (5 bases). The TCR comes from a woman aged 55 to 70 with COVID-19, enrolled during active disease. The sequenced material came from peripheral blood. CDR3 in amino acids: CASSWTNSPLHF. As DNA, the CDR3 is TGTGCCAGCAGTTGGACAAATTCACCCCTCCACTTT.